One sample yielded the 2 T cell receptor beta chains listed below, sequenced in a study of T cell responses to AZD1222 COVID-19 vaccine. Method: immunoSEQ multiplex PCR; TCRdb's copy keeps in-frame clones and lacks some. The data contain under 200,000 clones, approximately 90% of them singletons. The material sequenced was peripheral blood, taken on day 0 of AZD1222 vaccination. The receptor source for this set is an adult in good health.

The V and J genes are TRBV18 and TRBJ1-3; the D gene is possibly TRBD1 (5 bases). The V gene lost 1 base and the J gene lost 0 bases, with 16 bases spanning the gap. The CDR3 runs to 18 residues. CDR1 KGHSH and CDR2 LQKENI come from the germline V gene. For the CDR3, the DNA is TGTGCCAGCTCACCACTAAAGGTCGGACAATACTCTGGAAACACCATATATTTT. Amino acid sequence: CASSPLKVGQYSGNTIYF.

The rearrangement links TRBV27 to TRBJ2-1; D uncertain. The V end was cut by 3 bases, the J end by 0 bases, with 6 bases between. The CDR3 spans 14 residues. CDR1 and CDR2 (germline): MNHEY, SMNVEV (reference sequence). CDR3 sequence (DNA): TGTGCCAGCAGTTTCTCCTACTCCTACAATGAGCAGTTCTTC. Translated: CASSFSYSYNEQFF.